This T cell receptor beta chain appears in the sequencing data of a study of shared clonotypes between healthy human individuals. Study outcomes and limitations: Lower generation probabilities were found for non-shared clonotypes than for those shared by all four donors.

As defined, naive CD8 cells were CD45RO-negative and positively selected for CCR7, with terminally differentiated effector memory CD45RA+ cells excluded. As regards this clone: What it recognizes is unknown.

Germline V gene data show CDR1 as WNHNN and CDR2 as SYGVQD (reference sequence). The V and J ends lost 6 bases and 8 bases, in that order; junction bases with no gene match: 2. The CDR3 runs to 14 residues. A deep-level run was used for the assay. Investigators spread the genomic DNA of each subset evenly over several immunoSEQ plates. Produced via immunoSEQ multiplex PCR; TCRdb's table is partial and in-frame only. Found here are about 2 million clones, about 95% of them singletons; the top ten hold around 1.2%. This TCR derives from a man aged 18-30 years in good health. The chain combines TRBV10-1 with TRBJ2-1; 15 bases align to TRBD2. The sequencing sample was made of naive CD8+ T cells sorted from blood. The CDR3 nucleotides read TGCGCCAGCAGCGGACTAGCGGGAGGGGATGAGCAGTTCTTC. Protein sequence: CASSGLAGGDEQFF.